This TCR beta chain was identified in a study of low-dose radiotherapy and immunotherapy resistance in tumors. First-strand cDNA used TRAV- and TRBV-specific primers, covering alpha and beta chains. TCR amplification used about 20 PCR cycles, a constant-region primer and a V-primer adapter. TCRdb re-called the reads with MiXCR, one entry per CDR3 protein. The sample consists of around 60,000 distinct CDR3 sequences, about 23% of them appearing once. This CDR3 comprises 13 residues. Germline values: CDR1 DFQATT, CDR2 SNEGSKA (reference sequence). V was pared by 5 bases and J by 2 bases, with 13 bases between. Sample time point: after trial treatment. The treatment denotes: LDRT plus nivolumab, ipilimumab, low-dose cyclophosphamide and aspirin (RACIN trial). The donors' treatment consisted of nivolumab, ipilimumab, aspirin, low-dose cyclophosphamide and low-dose radiotherapy. Eligibility required advanced solid tumors lacking tumor-infiltrating lymphocytes.

The sample holds many counts of this clonotype. The clonotype comes from a male donor with prostate cancer. The sequenced sample was PBMCs, obtained after low-dose radiotherapy plus immunotherapy. V gene TRBV20-1 combines with J gene TRBJ2-7; a possible D gene is TRBD2 (5 bases). The CDR3 loop reads CSAVSENAYEQYF. The CDR3, as DNA: TGCAGTGCTGTTAGCGAGAACGCCTACGAGCAGTACTTC.